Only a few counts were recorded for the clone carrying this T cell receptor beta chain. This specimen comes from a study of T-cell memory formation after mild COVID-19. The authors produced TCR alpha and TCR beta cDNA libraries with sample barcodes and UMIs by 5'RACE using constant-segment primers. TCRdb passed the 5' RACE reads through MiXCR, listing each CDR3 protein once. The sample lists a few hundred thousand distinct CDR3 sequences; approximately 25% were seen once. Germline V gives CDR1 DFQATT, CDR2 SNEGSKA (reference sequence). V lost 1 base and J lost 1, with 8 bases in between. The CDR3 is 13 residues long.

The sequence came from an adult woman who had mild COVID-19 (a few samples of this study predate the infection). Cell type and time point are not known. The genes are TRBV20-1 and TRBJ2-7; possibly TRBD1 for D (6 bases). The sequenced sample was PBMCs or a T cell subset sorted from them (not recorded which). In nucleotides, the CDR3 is TGCAGTGCTAGAGTCAGGGGATCCTACGAGCAGTACTTC. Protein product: CSARVRGSYEQYF.